This record covers a single T cell receptor (beta chain). Trimming left V 2 bases short and J 4 bases short, with 14 bases between. CDR1 is ENHRY and CDR2 is SYGVKD in the germline V gene. The CDR3 is made up of 15 amino acids. The data derive from a study of OX40 agonist ivuxolimab in advanced cancers. About the study: Subjects had a mean age of around 60 years, with a range of roughly 20 to 79; less than 90% were male. Therapy given before enrollment (anti-PD-1, anti-PD-L1 or anti-CTLA-4) was allowed, and over 35% had some.

The protocol was immunoSEQ multiplex PCR, while the TCRdb copy is restricted to in-frame clones and leaves out a portion. The sample shows about 36,000 clones, 65% to 85% of them seen only once. This TCR was sampled from an adult with an advanced solid tumor such as melanoma, head and neck, liver or kidney cancer. The sample consisted of CD4+ or CD8+ T cells sorted from blood, taken in a trial of the OX40 agonist ivuxolimab. J is TRBJ1-1 and V is TRBV10-3, with D possibly TRBD1 on 6 matching bases. The CDR3 is CAISEPDRASTEAFF. The CDR3 nucleotides read TGTGCCATCAGTGAGCCGGACAGAGCAAGCACTGAAGCTTTCTTT.